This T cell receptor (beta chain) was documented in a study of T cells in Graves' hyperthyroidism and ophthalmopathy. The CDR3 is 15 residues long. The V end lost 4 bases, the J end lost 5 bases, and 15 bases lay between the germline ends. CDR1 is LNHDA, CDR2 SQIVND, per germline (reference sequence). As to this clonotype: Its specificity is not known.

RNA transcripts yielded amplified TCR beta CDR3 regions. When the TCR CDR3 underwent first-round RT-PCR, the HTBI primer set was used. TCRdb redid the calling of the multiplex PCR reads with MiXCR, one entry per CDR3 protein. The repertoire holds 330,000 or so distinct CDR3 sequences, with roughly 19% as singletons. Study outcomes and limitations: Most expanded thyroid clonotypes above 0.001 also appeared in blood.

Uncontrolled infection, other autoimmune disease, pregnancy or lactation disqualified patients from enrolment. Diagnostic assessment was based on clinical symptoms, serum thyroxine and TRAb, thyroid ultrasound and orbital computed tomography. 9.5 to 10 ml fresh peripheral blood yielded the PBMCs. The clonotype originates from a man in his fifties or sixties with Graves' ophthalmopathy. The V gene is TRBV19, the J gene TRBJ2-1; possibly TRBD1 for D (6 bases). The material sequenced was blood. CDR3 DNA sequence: TGTGCCAGTAGTACCGAGGACAGAGTTAACAATGAGCAGTTCTTC. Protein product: CASSTEDRVNNEQFF. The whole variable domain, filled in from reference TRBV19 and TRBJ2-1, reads DGGITQSPKYLFRKEGQNVTLSCEQNLNHDAMYWYRQDPGQGLRLIYYSQIVNDFQKGDIAEGYSVSREKKESFPLTVTSAQKNPTAFYLCASSTEDRVNNEQFFGPGTRLTVL.